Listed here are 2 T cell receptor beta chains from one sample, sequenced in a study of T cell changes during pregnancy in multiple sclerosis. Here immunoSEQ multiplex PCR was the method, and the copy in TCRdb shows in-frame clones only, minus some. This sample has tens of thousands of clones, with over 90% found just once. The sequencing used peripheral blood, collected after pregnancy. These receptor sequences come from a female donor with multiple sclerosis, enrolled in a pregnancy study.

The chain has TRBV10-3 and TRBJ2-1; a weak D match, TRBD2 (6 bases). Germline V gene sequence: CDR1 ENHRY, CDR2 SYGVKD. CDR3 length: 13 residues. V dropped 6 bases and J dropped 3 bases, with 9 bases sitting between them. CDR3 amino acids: CAISRTNYNEQFF. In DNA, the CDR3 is TGTGCCATCAGCCGGACTAACTACAATGAGCAGTTCTTC.

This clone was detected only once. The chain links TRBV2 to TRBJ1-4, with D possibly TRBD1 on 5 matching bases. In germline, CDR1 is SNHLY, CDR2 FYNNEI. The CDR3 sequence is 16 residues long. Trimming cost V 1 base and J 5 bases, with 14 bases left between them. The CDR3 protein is CASSEDSGRANEKLFF. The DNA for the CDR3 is TGTGCCAGCAGTGAAGATTCGGGCAGGGCAAATGAAAAACTGTTTTTT.